These T cell receptor beta chains were read from a single sample in a study of STAT5B mutations in CD4+ large granular lymphocyte leukemia. TCRdb's copy holds only in-frame clones and misses some; the assay was immunoSEQ multiplex PCR. The data contain roughly 35,000 clones, around 67% of them seen just once; the ten biggest clones take up about 1.8%. Sequenced: CD4+ T cells from blood buffy coats. The origin of the receptors is a human donor in good health. CDR3s include the opening cysteine and the closing phenylalanine or tryptophan. D genes are given only for firm matches. Only part of the rows carry a size: once, few, many, or a class if the clone is expanded.

clone size: .; V gene: TRBV19; D gene: .; J gene: TRBJ2-6; CDR3 DNA: TGTGCCAGTAGCCGTTCTGGGGCCAACGTCCTGACTTTC; CDR3 protein: CASSRSGANVLTF
clone size: .; V gene: TRBV15; D gene: .; J gene: TRBJ1-2; CDR3 DNA: TGTGCCACCAGCAGAGATAAGTCAGCTAACTATGGCTACACCTTC; CDR3 protein: CATSRDKSANYGYTF
clone size: few; V gene: TRBV10-3; D gene: .; J gene: TRBJ1-2; CDR3 DNA: TGTGCCATCAGTGAGGAGCAGGAGAACTATGGCTACACCTTC; CDR3 protein: CAISEEQENYGYTF
clone size: .; V gene: TRBV5-1; D gene: TRBD1; J gene: TRBJ1-4; CDR3 DNA: TGCGCCAGCTCCAGGGGGGGCGGGGAAAAACTGTTTTTT; CDR3 protein: CASSRGGGEKLFF
clone size: once; V gene: TRBV14; D gene: .; J gene: TRBJ1-6; CDR3 DNA: TGTGCCAGCAGCCAGGGGGGGGATTCACCCCTCCACTTT; CDR3 protein: CASSQGGDSPLHF
clone size: .; V gene: TRBV2; D gene: .; J gene: TRBJ1-6; CDR3 DNA: TGTGCCAGCAGTGAAGTCGCAAATTCACCCCTCCACTTT; CDR3 protein: CASSEVANSPLHF
clone size: .; V gene: TRBV7-9; D gene: TRBD1; J gene: TRBJ2-2; CDR3 DNA: TGTGCCAGCAGCTTAGCTGACAGGGGTGTGAGCACCGGGGAGCTGTTTTTT; CDR3 protein: CASSLADRGVSTGELFF
clone size: .; V gene: TRBV11-3; D gene: .; J gene: TRBJ1-6; CDR3 DNA: TGTGCCAGCAGCCTAGAGGCGAATTCACCCCTCCACTTT; CDR3 protein: CASSLEANSPLHF
clone size: .; V gene: TRBV28; D gene: .; J gene: TRBJ2-7; CDR3 DNA: TGTGCCAGCAACACAGGGACCTACGAGCAGTACTTC; CDR3 protein: CASNTGTYEQYF
clone size: .; V gene: TRBV4-1; D gene: .; J gene: TRBJ1-5; CDR3 DNA: TGCGCCAGCAGCCAGGAGGGACGGAAGAGCAATCAGCCCCAGCATTTT; CDR3 protein: CASSQEGRKSNQPQHF
clone size: .; V gene: TRBV11-2; D gene: .; J gene: TRBJ2-5; CDR3 DNA: TGTGCCAGCAGCTTCGGGACCTCCGCGGAGACCCAGTACTTC; CDR3 protein: CASSFGTSAETQYF
clone size: .; V gene: TRBV7-8; D gene: .; J gene: TRBJ2-3; CDR3 DNA: TGTGCCAGCAGCCCTCTCGCCAGCACAGATACGCAGTATTTT; CDR3 protein: CASSPLASTDTQYF
clone size: few; V gene: TRBV29-1; D gene: .; J gene: TRBJ1-2; CDR3 DNA: TGCAGCGTTGAAGGACAGCAGATCTATGGCTACACCTTC; CDR3 protein: CSVEGQQIYGYTF
clone size: once; V gene: TRBV7-7; D gene: .; J gene: TRBJ2-1; CDR3 DNA: TGTGCCAGCAGCTCCAGCCGGACAAGCAATGAGCAGTTCTTC; CDR3 protein: CASSSSRTSNEQFF
clone size: .; V gene: TRBV5-1; D gene: .; J gene: TRBJ2-1; CDR3 DNA: TGCGCCAGCAGCTTGGATCGGGGGGCACACAATGAGCAGTTCTTC; CDR3 protein: CASSLDRGAHNEQFF
clone size: .; V gene: TRBV12-5; D gene: TRBD1; J gene: TRBJ1-6; CDR3 DNA: TGTGCTAGTGGTCGGACAGGGGGCAATTCACCCCTCCACTTT; CDR3 protein: CASGRTGGNSPLHF
clone size: .; V gene: TRBV20-1; D gene: .; J gene: TRBJ2-5; CDR3 DNA: TGCAGTGCCTTAAGCGTAGAGACCCAGTACTTC; CDR3 protein: CSALSVETQYF
clone size: .; V gene: TRBV7-9; D gene: .; J gene: TRBJ2-5; CDR3 DNA: TGTGCCAGCAGCTTAGAGGGGTCAGAGACCCAGTACTTC; CDR3 protein: CASSLEGSETQYF
clone size: .; V gene: TRBV18; D gene: TRBD1; J gene: TRBJ1-5; CDR3 DNA: TGTGCCAGCTCACCAGGGACAGGAAACAATCAGCCCCAGCATTTT; CDR3 protein: CASSPGTGNNQPQHF
clone size: .; V gene: TRBV7-9; D gene: .; J gene: TRBJ2-1; CDR3 DNA: TGTGCCAGCAGCTCCCCCGCAGGAGGGTACAATGAGCAGTTCTTC; CDR3 protein: CASSSPAGGYNEQFF
clone size: .; V gene: TRBV7-3; D gene: TRBD2; J gene: TRBJ2-3; CDR3 DNA: TGTGCCAGCAGCTTAAGGGGACTAGAACGTGATACGCAGTATTTT; CDR3 protein: CASSLRGLERDTQYF
clone size: .; V gene: TRBV6-6; D gene: .; J gene: TRBJ1-6; CDR3 DNA: TGTGCCAGCAGTTACTCGATAGGGGATGGTTCACCCCTCCACTTT; CDR3 protein: CASSYSIGDGSPLHF
clone size: .; V gene: TRBV11-3; D gene: TRBD2; J gene: TRBJ2-5; CDR3 DNA: TGTGCCAGCAGTTTTAGCGGGGGCATATCAGAGACCCAGTACTTC; CDR3 protein: CASSFSGGISETQYF
clone size: .; V gene: TRBV5-6; D gene: .; J gene: TRBJ1-6; CDR3 DNA: TGTGCCAGCAGCCCGACAAGCTCCTATAATTCACCCCTCCACTTT; CDR3 protein: CASSPTSSYNSPLHF
clone size: .; V gene: TRBV5-1; D gene: TRBD1; J gene: TRBJ1-2; CDR3 DNA: TGCGCCAGCAGCCGTTCTTCTGACAGGGGAGATGGCTACACCTTC; CDR3 protein: CASSRSSDRGDGYTF
clone size: .; V gene: TRBV5-6; D gene: .; J gene: TRBJ1-2; CDR3 DNA: TGTGCCAGCAGCTTGACGACTAGGGTGCAGGGCTACACCTTC; CDR3 protein: CASSLTTRVQGYTF
clone size: few; V gene: TRBV4-2; D gene: .; J gene: TRBJ1-2; CDR3 DNA: TGTGCCAGCAGCCAAGAGGGGGGAGCTAACTATGGCTACACCTTC; CDR3 protein: CASSQEGGANYGYTF
clone size: .; V gene: TRBV7-9; D gene: .; J gene: TRBJ2-7; CDR3 DNA: TGTGCCAGCAGTTCTGGGGGTTCTCCCTACGAGCAGTACTTC; CDR3 protein: CASSSGGSPYEQYF
clone size: .; V gene: TRBV7-9; D gene: TRBD1; J gene: TRBJ1-1; CDR3 DNA: TGTGCCAGCAGCTTAGATAAAGGGACAGGGTTGTCGAACACTGAAGCTTTCTTT; CDR3 protein: CASSLDKGTGLSNTEAFF
clone size: .; V gene: TRBV5-6; D gene: TRBD1; J gene: TRBJ1-1; CDR3 DNA: TGTGCCAGCAGCTTGGAGGCAGGGGGCGCGGCTTTCTTT; CDR3 protein: CASSLEAGGAAFF
clone size: .; V gene: TRBV4-3; D gene: .; J gene: TRBJ2-2; CDR3 DNA: TGCGCCAGCAGCCAAGATGTTGGCAGGTCCGGGGAGCTGTTTTTT; CDR3 protein: CASSQDVGRSGELFF
clone size: .; V gene: TRBV18; D gene: .; J gene: TRBJ2-4; CDR3 DNA: TGTGCCAGCTCACCATCAGCTACAGCCAAAAACATTCAGTACTTC; CDR3 protein: CASSPSATAKNIQYF
clone size: .; V gene: TRBV6-5; D gene: TRBD1; J gene: TRBJ2-1; CDR3 DNA: TGTGCCAGTTCCCGGGACAGGGGTAACAATGAGCAGTTCTTC; CDR3 protein: CASSRDRGNNEQFF
clone size: .; V gene: TRBV5-6; D gene: .; J gene: TRBJ2-2; CDR3 DNA: TGTGCCAGCAGCTTGGCCCTGGCCACCGGGGAGCTGTTTTTT; CDR3 protein: CASSLALATGELFF
clone size: .; V gene: TRBV4-2; D gene: TRBD2; J gene: TRBJ2-1; CDR3 DNA: TGTGCCAGCAGCCAAGTAGCGGGGGATTACAATGAGCAGTTCTTC; CDR3 protein: CASSQVAGDYNEQFF
clone size: .; V gene: TRBV11-2; D gene: .; J gene: TRBJ1-2; CDR3 DNA: TGTGCCAGCAGCTTAGATCTTTATGGCTACACCTTC; CDR3 protein: CASSLDLYGYTF
clone size: .; V gene: TRBV7-9; D gene: .; J gene: TRBJ1-6; CDR3 DNA: TGTGCCAGCAGCTTAAGACAGCGTAATTCACCCCTCCACTTT; CDR3 protein: CASSLRQRNSPLHF
clone size: .; V gene: TRBV6-1; D gene: .; J gene: TRBJ2-7; CDR3 DNA: TGTGCCAGCAGGATTGGACGGGCCTCCTACGAGCAGTACTTC; CDR3 protein: CASRIGRASYEQYF
clone size: .; V gene: TRBV2; D gene: .; J gene: TRBJ1-2; CDR3 DNA: TGTGCCAGCACCCCGGTAGACGGTGGCTACACCTTC; CDR3 protein: CASTPVDGGYTF
clone size: .; V gene: TRBV19; D gene: .; J gene: TRBJ2-3; CDR3 DNA: TGTGCCAGTAGTATGTTGGGGGACGGCACAGATACGCAGTATTTT; CDR3 protein: CASSMLGDGTDTQYF
clone size: .; V gene: TRBV18; D gene: .; J gene: TRBJ1-1; CDR3 DNA: TGTGCCAGCTCACGACAGGAGAACACTGAAGCTTTCTTT; CDR3 protein: CASSRQENTEAFF
clone size: .; V gene: TRBV27; D gene: TRBD1; J gene: TRBJ1-1; CDR3 DNA: TGTGCCAGCAGTTCCTGGCAGGGGGTGAACACTGAAGCTTTCTTT; CDR3 protein: CASSSWQGVNTEAFF
clone size: .; V gene: TRBV6-6; D gene: TRBD2; J gene: TRBJ2-2; CDR3 DNA: TGTGCCAGCAGTTACGGTGGGGGGGTTAACACCGGGGAGCTGTTTTTT; CDR3 protein: CASSYGGGVNTGELFF
clone size: .; V gene: TRBV6-1; D gene: .; J gene: TRBJ2-2; CDR3 DNA: TGTGCCAGCAGTTCCCGACGGTCTAACACCGGGGAGCTGTTTTTT; CDR3 protein: CASSSRRSNTGELFF
clone size: .; V gene: TRBV20-1; D gene: .; J gene: TRBJ2-3; CDR3 DNA: TGCAGTGCCAGTTCAACAGATACGCAGTATTTT; CDR3 protein: CSASSTDTQYF
clone size: .; V gene: TRBV5-8; D gene: .; J gene: TRBJ1-1; CDR3 DNA: TGTGCCAGCAGATTTGGTATAACTGAAGCTTTCTTT; CDR3 protein: CASRFGITEAFF
clone size: .; V gene: TRBV11-3; D gene: .; J gene: TRBJ1-4; CDR3 DNA: TGTGCCAGCAGCTTAGCCGGTGGTGAAAAACTGTTTTTT; CDR3 protein: CASSLAGGEKLFF
clone size: few; V gene: TRBV4-3; D gene: .; J gene: TRBJ1-4; CDR3 DNA: TGCGCCAGCAGCCAAGATCTCGGAGGCGAAAAACTGTTTTTT; CDR3 protein: CASSQDLGGEKLFF